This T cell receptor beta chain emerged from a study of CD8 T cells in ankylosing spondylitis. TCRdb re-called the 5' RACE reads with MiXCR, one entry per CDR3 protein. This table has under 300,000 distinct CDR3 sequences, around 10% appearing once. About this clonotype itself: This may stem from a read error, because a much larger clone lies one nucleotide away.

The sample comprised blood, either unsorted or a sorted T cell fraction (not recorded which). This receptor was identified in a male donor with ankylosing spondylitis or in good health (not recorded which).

The CDR3 reads CASSHNGDELFF. The CDR3 region has the DNA TGCGCCAGCAGCCACAACGGGGACGAACTGTTTTTT. V gene TRBV5-1 combines with J gene TRBJ1-4; D perhaps matches TRBD1 (5 bases). This CDR3 comprises 12 residues. The germline V gene encodes CDR1 SGHRS and CDR2 YFSETQ. V lost 4 bases and J 12 bases, leaving 13 bases between the germline ends.